This entry features one TCR beta chain sequence. The antigen this receptor binds is unknown. Base-call qualities are not available, and no considerably larger clone is one nucleotide away. The CDR3 runs 15 amino acids, cysteine and phenylalanine included. Only the CDR3 region is kept as DNA, spanning 45 bases read in frame from base 1. Relative to germline, V is 0 bases shorter and J is 4 bases shorter, with 10 bases between their ends. Looking up the germline V gene yields CDR1 SGDLS and CDR2 YYNGEE. This sample stems from a study of blood T cells in healthy people across ages (dated by TCRdb to between 2015 and 2017). A note on the overall study: In model experiments, roughly one uniquely barcoded TCR beta cDNA molecule per two T cells was captured by template switching. Using the same blood draw, the study looked at two additional independent replicas of 1 million unique cDNA reads for two donors, one aged 18 to 30 and the other aged 80 or older. Four age groups were formed from the donors: young (average approximately 16 years), middle-aged (around 40), aged (62) and long-lived (roughly 81). To avoid experimental bias, donors of different ages were distributed randomly across sequencing lanes. To track age-related changes in TCR beta repertoire diversity, the study relied on deep sequencing normalized with unique cDNA molecular identifiers. The investigation overall reported the following: Conclusive comparison of naive and antigen-experienced compartments was prevented by the profiling of bulk unsorted PBMCs. A strong correlation was found between observed TCR beta diversity and the percentage of naive T cells measured by flow cytometry. Because the CMV infection status of the donors was unknown, age-related changes in expanded clonotypes may potentially have been confounded. Compared with the aged group, the long-lived group had more naive CD4+ T cells, fewer expanded clones and increased TCR diversity, a pattern suggesting age selection. Estimates of total diversity based on one million sequenced T cells were considered lower bounds and underestimates. As age increased, observed TCR beta diversity per million T cells dropped in a roughly linear way, and a significant reduction was already evident by age 40.

Donors were about 36 systemically healthy Caucasian individuals from Russia aged about 6 to 100 years. Each donor gave about 9.7 milliliters of peripheral blood, drawn into EDTA-treated Vacutainer tubes. Ficoll-Paque density-gradient centrifugation was used to isolate PBMCs, with at least 6.5 million per sample. Trizol reagent was used to extract total RNA from the PBMCs, yielding at least 5 micrograms per sample. For every donor, an aliquot of PBMCs went through flow cytometry to measure the percentages of naive CD45RAhigh/CD27high T cells. Library method: 5' RACE. Sequencing took place on an Illumina HiSeq 2500. A second PCR of about 6 to 12 cycles was run with a J-beta primer mix and a sample-barcoded 5' primer. Each TCR beta cDNA molecule received a unique molecular identifier from a template-switch 5' adaptor carrying 12 random nucleotides. Each sample yielded at least 2.5 million CDR3-containing paired-end reads. First-strand cDNA synthesis was performed from all RNA using the Mint cDNA synthesis kit, with priming by a TRBC-specific oligonucleotide. Following uracil-DNA glycosylase treatment, all cDNA underwent a first 18-cycle PCR with the universal primers M1SS and BC2_uni_R. Under the source paper's analysis protocol: For normalization, 1 million high-quality reads were randomly selected from each sample, with every read carrying a distinct molecular identifier. Reads with shared molecular identifiers were discarded instead of being binned into consensus sequences. CDR3 identification, clonotype clustering and error correction used MiTCR with a Q25 quality threshold and the strictest error-elimination algorithm. A nonparametric unseen species model using Euler transformation provided a lower-bound estimate of total TCR beta diversity. Using fastp at Q25 and MiXCR, TCRdb reprocessed the public reads and kept productive beta chains. For every CDR3 protein sequence, its rows merge into one entry that carries the most common genes and DNA. The V and J calls shown here were made by TCRdb, not taken from the authors' results. The sample data list about 1,500,000 distinct CDR3 sequences, and roughly 40% of these were observed just once. Of the sample, 6.5% to 10% falls within the top ten clones.

Material: blood. In this chain, TRBV9 is recombined with TRBJ1-4, and possibly TRBD1, on 5 matching bases. The sequence was collected from a woman aged 18 to 35 in good health. Here is the DNA: TGTGCCAGCAGCGTAGAGGGGTCCCTTAATGAAAAACTGTTTTTT. This encodes CASSVEGSLNEKLFF.